These 6 T cell receptor beta chains originate from one sample sequenced in a study of T cells in Graves' hyperthyroidism and ophthalmopathy. Researchers took RNA transcripts and amplified the TCR beta CDR3 regions from them. An initial round of RT-PCR targeting the TCR CDR3 relied on the HTBI primer set. TCRdb re-analysed the multiplex PCR reads in MiXCR, keeping a single row per CDR3 protein. The sample carries around 500,000 distinct CDR3 sequences, 15% to 20% recorded once. The sample taken for sequencing was blood. Source of these receptors: a woman in her thirties with Graves' ophthalmopathy.

There are many counts of this clonotype. This chain uses TRBV5-1 with TRBJ2-2, with a possible D match to TRBD2 (5 bases). Deletions cut 7 bases from V and 0 bases from J, with 7 bases between. The germline CDR1 and CDR2 sequences are SGHRS and YFSETQ. The CDR3 contains 13 residues. The CDR3 sequence is CASRLTNTGELFF. The CDR3 DNA reads TGCGCCAGCCGACTAACGAACACCGGGGAGCTGTTTTTT.

This clonotype showed up many times. This rearrangement joins TRBV12-3 or TRBV12-4 to TRBJ1-1, with D perhaps matching TRBD1 (5 bases). The CDR3 is made up of 12 amino acids. Between the trimmed V and J ends, which lost 6 bases and 9 bases, there was a span of 14 bases. CDR3 nucleotide sequence: TGTGCCAGCAGCTCCAGGGCGTTCCAAGCTTTCTTT. Protein product: CASSSRAFQAFF.

The chain links TRBV5-1 to TRBJ2-7; no reliable D call. CDR1 and CDR2 (germline): SGHRS, YFSETQ. Trimming cost V 1 base and J 0 bases, with 8 bases left between them. This CDR3 is built from 14 residues. CDR3 loop: CASSLIGDSYEQYF. DNA for the CDR3: TGCGCCAGCAGCTTGATTGGCGACTCCTACGAGCAGTACTTC. The whole variable domain, remainder taken from reference TRBV5-1 and TRBJ2-7, is KAGVTQTPRYLIKTRGQQVTLSCSPISGHRSVSWYQQTPGQGLQFLFEYFSETQRNKGNFPGRFSGRQFSNSRSEMNVSTLELGDSALYLCASSLIGDSYEQYFGPGTRLTVT.

This clonotype was seen a handful of times. For the CDR3, the DNA is TGCAGCGTCGCGGGGGACAGGGGGTCCCTTAGCAATCAGCCCCAGCATTTT. Its translation is CSVAGDRGSLSNQPQHF. The V gene is TRBV29-1, the J gene TRBJ1-5; 11 positions match TRBD1. The J segment lost 0 bases and the V segment lost 6 bases, leaving 10 bases of the junction unmatched. This CDR3 spans 17 amino acids. The germline V gene has CDR1 SQVTM and CDR2 ANQGSEA. Filled out from reference TRBV29-1 and TRBJ1-5, the complete variable domain reads SAVISQKPSRDICQRGTSLTIQCQVDSQVTMMFWYRQQPGQSLTLIATANQGSEATYESGFVIDKFPISRPNLTFSTLTVSNMSPEDSSIYLCSVAGDRGSLSNQPQHFGDGTRLSIL.

This clonotype occurred many times. The chain couples TRBV27 to TRBJ2-3; TRBD2 matches at 9 bases. V shed 6 bases, J shed 3 bases, and the junction held 7 bases outside the gene matches. Germline CDR1 and CDR2: MNHEY and SMNVEV (reference sequence). The CDR3 is 15 residues long. Written as DNA, the CDR3 is TGTGCCAGCAGGTTGGTCGGACTAGCGACAGATACGCAGTATTTT. As protein: CASRLVGLATDTQYF.

This clonotype was seen ten or more times. The chain joins TRBV11-2 to TRBJ2-5, with a weak D call TRBD2 (5 bases). This CDR3 comprises 15 residues. Germline V gene lookup returns CDR1 SGHAT and CDR2 FQNNGV. V was trimmed by 6 bases and J by 0 bases, leaving 14 bases between them. The CDR3 region is CASSSLGVYQETQYF. CDR3 DNA: TGTGCCAGCAGTTCCCTCGGGGTTTACCAAGAGACCCAGTACTTC.